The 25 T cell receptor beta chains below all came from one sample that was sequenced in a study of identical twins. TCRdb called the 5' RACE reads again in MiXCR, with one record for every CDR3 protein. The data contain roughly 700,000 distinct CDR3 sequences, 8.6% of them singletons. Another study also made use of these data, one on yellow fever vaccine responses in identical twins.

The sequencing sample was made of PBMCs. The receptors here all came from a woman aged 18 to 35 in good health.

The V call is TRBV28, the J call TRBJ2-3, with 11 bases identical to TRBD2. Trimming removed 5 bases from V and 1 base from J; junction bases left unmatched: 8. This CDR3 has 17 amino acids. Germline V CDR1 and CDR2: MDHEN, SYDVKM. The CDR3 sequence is CASSPVAGGVGTDTQYF. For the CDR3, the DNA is TGTGCCAGCAGTCCCGTAGCGGGAGGGGTCGGCACAGATACGCAGTATTTT.

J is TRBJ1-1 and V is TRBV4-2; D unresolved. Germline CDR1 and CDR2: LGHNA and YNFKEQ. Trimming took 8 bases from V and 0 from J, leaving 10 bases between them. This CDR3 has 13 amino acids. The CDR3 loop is CASGRLLNTEAFF. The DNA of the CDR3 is TGTGCCAGCGGGCGACTACTGAACACTGAAGCTTTCTTT.

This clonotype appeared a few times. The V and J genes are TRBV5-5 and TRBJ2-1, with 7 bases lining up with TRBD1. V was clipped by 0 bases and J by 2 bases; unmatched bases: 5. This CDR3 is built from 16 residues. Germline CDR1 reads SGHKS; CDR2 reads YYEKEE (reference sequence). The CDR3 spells CASSLEVQGTYNEQFF. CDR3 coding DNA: TGTGCCAGCAGCTTGGAAGTACAGGGGACCTACAATGAGCAGTTCTTC.

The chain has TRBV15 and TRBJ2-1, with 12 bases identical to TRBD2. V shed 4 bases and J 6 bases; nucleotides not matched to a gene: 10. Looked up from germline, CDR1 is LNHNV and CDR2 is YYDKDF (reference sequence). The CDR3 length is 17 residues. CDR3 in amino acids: CATSIGLAGGLSNEQFF. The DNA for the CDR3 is TGTGCCACCAGCATTGGGCTAGCGGGAGGGCTGAGCAATGAGCAGTTCTTC. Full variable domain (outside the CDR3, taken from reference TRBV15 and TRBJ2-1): DAMVIQNPRYQVTQFGKPVTLSCSQTLNHNVMYWYQQKSSQAPKLLFHYYDKDFNNEADTPDNFQSRRPNTSFCFLDIRSPGLGDTAMYLCATSIGLAGGLSNEQFFGPGTRLTVL.

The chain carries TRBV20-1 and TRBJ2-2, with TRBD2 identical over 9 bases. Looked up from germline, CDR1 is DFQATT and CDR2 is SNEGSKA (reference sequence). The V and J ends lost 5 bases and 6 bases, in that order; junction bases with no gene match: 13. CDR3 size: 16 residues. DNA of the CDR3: TGCAGTGCTCAGACTAGCGGTCCCGGGGGACCCGGGGAGCTGTTTTTT. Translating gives CSAQTSGPGGPGELFF.

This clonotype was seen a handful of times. This CDR3 is CASSLVRYSNQPQHF. In DNA, the CDR3 is TGCGCCAGCAGCTTGGTACGGTATAGCAATCAGCCCCAGCATTTT. The genes are TRBV5-1 and TRBJ1-5; D not resolved. Trimming stripped 0 bases from V and 0 bases from J, with 7 bases between. The CDR3 is made up of 15 amino acids. CDR1 SGHRS and CDR2 YFSETQ come from the germline V gene.

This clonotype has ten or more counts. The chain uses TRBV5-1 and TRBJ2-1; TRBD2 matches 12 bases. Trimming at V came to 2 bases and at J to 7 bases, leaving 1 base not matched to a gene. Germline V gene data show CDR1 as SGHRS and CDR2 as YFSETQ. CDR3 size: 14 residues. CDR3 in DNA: TGCGCCAGCAGCTTAGGACTAGCGGGGAATGAGCAGTTCTTC. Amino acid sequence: CASSLGLAGNEQFF.

The CDR3 DNA follows: TGTGCCAGCAGACAGGGTTCCTCTGGGGCCAACGTCCTGACTTTC. This translates into CASRQGSSGANVLTF. The gene calls are TRBV28 and TRBJ2-6, with D perhaps TRBD1 (6 bases). This CDR3 has 15 amino acids. V dropped 6 bases and J dropped 0 bases, with 9 bases sitting between them. Germline-derived CDR1 and CDR2 are MDHEN and SYDVKM.

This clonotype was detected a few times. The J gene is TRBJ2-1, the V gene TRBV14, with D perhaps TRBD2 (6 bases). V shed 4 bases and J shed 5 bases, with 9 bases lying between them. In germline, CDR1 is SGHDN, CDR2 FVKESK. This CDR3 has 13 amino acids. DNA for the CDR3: TGTGCCAGCAGCCGCGGGATGAACAATGAGCAGTTCTTC. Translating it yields CASSRGMNNEQFF.

CDR3 nucleotides: TGTGCCAGCAGCCCCACTAACGGATACAATGAGCAGTTCTTC. This codes for CASSPTNGYNEQFF. This chain links TRBV7-3 with TRBJ2-1; D not certain. The germline V gene has CDR1 SGHTA and CDR2 FQGTGA. The CDR3 spans 14 residues. V was pared by 5 bases and J by 4 bases, with 12 bases between.

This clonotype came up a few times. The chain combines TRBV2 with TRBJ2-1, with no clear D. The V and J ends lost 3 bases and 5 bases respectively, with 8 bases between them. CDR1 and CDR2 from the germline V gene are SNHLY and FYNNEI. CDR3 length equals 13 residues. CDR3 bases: TGTGCCAGCAGTGAGTGGCGGCACAATGAGCAGTTCTTC. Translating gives CASSEWRHNEQFF.

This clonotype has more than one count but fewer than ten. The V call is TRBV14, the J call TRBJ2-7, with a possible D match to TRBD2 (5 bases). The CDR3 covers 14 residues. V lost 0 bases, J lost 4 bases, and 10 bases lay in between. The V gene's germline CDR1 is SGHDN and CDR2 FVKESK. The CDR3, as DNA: TGTGCCAGCAGCCAAGAATTAGAGGGTTACGAGCAGTACTTC. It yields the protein CASSQELEGYEQYF.

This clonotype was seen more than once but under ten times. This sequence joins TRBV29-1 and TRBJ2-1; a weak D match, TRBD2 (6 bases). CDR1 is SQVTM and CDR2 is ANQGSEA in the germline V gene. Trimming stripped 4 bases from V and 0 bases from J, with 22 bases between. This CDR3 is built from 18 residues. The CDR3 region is CSVGGFVAGLSSYNEQFF. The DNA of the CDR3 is TGCAGCGTTGGGGGTTTCGTGGCGGGGCTCAGCTCCTACAATGAGCAGTTCTTC.

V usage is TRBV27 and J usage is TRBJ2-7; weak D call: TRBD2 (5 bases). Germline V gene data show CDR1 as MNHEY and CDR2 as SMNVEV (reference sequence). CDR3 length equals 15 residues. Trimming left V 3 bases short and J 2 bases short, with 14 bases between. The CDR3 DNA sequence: TGTGCCAGCAGTTTGCGCGGGCCCTACCCCTACGAGCAGTACTTC. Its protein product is CASSLRGPYPYEQYF.

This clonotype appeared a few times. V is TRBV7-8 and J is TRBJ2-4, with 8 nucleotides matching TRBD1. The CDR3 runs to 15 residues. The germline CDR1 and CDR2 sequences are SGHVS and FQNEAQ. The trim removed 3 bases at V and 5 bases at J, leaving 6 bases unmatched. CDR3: CASSLLRGPENIQYF. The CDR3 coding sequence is TGTGCCAGCAGCTTGCTCAGGGGGCCTGAAAACATTCAGTACTTC.

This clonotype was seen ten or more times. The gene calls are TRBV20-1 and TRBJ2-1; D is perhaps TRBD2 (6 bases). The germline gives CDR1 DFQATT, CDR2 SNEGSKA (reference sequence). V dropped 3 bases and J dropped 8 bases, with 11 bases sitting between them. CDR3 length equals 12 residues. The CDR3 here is CSASVREYEQFF. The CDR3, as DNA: TGCAGTGCTAGCGTTCGGGAGTATGAGCAGTTCTTC.

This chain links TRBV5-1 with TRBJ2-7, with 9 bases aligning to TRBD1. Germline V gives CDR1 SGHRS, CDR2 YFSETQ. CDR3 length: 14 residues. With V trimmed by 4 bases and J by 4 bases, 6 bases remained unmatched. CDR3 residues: CASSPMTGGYEQYF. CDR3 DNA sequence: TGCGCCAGCAGCCCCATGACAGGGGGGTACGAGCAGTACTTC.

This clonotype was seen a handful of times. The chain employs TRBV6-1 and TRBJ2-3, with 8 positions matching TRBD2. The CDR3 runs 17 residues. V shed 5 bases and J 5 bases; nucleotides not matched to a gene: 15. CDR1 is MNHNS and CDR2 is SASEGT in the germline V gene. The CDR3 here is CASSTRLSGGNGDTQYF. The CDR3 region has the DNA TGTGCCAGCAGTACCCGTCTCTCGGGAGGGAATGGAGATACGCAGTATTTT.

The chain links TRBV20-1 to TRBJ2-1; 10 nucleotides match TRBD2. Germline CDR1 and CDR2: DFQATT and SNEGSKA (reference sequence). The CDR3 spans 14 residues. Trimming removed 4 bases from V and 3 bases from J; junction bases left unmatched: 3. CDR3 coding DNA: TGCAGTGCTATAGGACTAGCGGACTACAATGAGCAGTTCTTC. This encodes CSAIGLADYNEQFF.

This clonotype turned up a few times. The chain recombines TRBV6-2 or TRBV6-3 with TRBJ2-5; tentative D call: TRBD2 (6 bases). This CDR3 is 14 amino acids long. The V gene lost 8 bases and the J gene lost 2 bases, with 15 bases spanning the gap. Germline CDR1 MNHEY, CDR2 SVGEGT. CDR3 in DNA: TGTGCCAGCGGACCCAGGGCGGGGCAAGAGACCCAGTACTTC. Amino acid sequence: CASGPRAGQETQYF.

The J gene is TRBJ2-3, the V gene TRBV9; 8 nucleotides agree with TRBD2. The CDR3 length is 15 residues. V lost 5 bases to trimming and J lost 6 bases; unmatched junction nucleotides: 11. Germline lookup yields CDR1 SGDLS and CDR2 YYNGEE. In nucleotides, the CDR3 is TGTGCCAGCAGTCCAACTAGCGGTGCACACGATACGCAGTATTTT. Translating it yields CASSPTSGAHDTQYF.

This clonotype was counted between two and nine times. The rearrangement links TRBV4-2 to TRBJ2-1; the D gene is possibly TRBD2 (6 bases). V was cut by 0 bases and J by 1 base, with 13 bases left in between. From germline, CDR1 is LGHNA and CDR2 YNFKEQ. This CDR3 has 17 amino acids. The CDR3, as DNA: TGTGCCAGCAGCCAAGAGGGGGGAGTGGGATCCTACAATGAGCAGTTCTTC. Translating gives CASSQEGGVGSYNEQFF.

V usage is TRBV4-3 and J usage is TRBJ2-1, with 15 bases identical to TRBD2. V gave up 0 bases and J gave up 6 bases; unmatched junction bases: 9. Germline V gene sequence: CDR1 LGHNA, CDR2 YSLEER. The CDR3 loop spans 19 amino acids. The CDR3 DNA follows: TGCGCCAGCAGCCAAGAGAGCGGGGGGACTAGCGGGAGGACCAATGAGCAGTTCTTC. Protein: CASSQESGGTSGRTNEQFF.

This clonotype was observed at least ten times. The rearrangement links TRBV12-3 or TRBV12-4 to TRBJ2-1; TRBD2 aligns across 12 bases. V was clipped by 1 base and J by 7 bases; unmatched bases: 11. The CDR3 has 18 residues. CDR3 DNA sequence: TGTGCCAGCAGTTTAGGGCTAGCGGGGGGGCAGAGAGGAAATGAGCAGTTCTTC. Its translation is CASSLGLAGGQRGNEQFF.

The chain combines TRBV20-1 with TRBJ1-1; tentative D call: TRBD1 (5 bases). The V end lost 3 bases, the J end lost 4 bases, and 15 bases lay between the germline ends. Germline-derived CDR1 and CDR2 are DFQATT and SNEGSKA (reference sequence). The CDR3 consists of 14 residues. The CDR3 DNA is TGCAGTGCTAGTCTACGGCAGGGACCCACTGAAGCTTTCTTT. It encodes CSASLRQGPTEAFF.